Here is one T cell receptor (beta chain) with its context. Its antigen is undetermined. Measured with immunoSEQ multiplex PCR; TCRdb has only the in-frame clones, and not every one. The table includes 90,000 or so clones, roughly 88% detected once. These data originate in a study of T cell responses to AZD1222 COVID-19 vaccine. Study observations and caveats: No day 14 peak samples; only post-peak repertoires were characterized. Targets within unmutated variant regions were reportedly found for nearly half of spike-specific TCRs. Donors in the cohort were predominantly white British and more often female, and clonal diversity was possibly underestimated. Baseline antibody screening turned up just six or seven seropositive AZD1222 recipients.

Trimming took 5 bases from V and 6 from J, leaving 18 bases between them. CDR1 is SEHNR and CDR2 is FQNEAQ in the germline V gene (reference sequence). The CDR3 has 15 amino acids. The genes are TRBV7-9 and TRBJ2-3; tentative D call: TRBD2 (5 bases). The clonotype originates from an adult in good health. The input for sequencing was peripheral blood, taken on day 0 of AZD1222 vaccination. CDR3 in DNA: TGTGCCAGCAGCCCGGGCGGGCCCCTGTCTGATACGCAGTATTTT. Protein sequence: CASSPGGPLSDTQYF.